The clone carrying this T cell receptor (beta chain) was observed many times. Antigen: not known. This sample is drawn from a study of T cells in Graves' hyperthyroidism and ophthalmopathy. Broader study findings: In validation, the model predicted ophthalmopathy. These predictions came a median roughly 6.5 months before onset.

The authors took PBMCs from roughly 10 ml fresh peripheral blood. Amplification of TCR beta CDR3 regions was performed using RNA transcripts as template. HTBI primers drove first-round RT-PCR of the TCR CDR3. Each CDR3 protein gets one entry after TCRdb re-called the multiplex PCR reads with MiXCR. The sample includes under 450,000 distinct CDR3 sequences, around a sixth of them seen just once. The CDR3 covers 14 residues. The ends were cut back, 1 base at V and 4 bases at J, with 10 bases in the middle. Germline V CDR1 and CDR2: SGHVS, FQNEAQ. The clonotype was recovered from a young woman with Graves' hyperthyroidism. The V gene is TRBV7-8, the J gene TRBJ2-5; D is unresolved. The sample taken for sequencing was blood. As DNA, the CDR3 is TGTGCCAGCAGCTTAGTGGGTAGCCCAGAGACCCAGTACTTC. It codes for CASSLVGSPETQYF.